This entry lists 24 T cell receptor beta chains sequenced from one sample in a study of cytotoxic CD8 clonotypes in ibrutinib-treated CLL. Here immunoSEQ multiplex PCR was the method, and the copy in TCRdb shows in-frame clones only, minus some. This table has 300,000 to 400,000 clones, roughly 71% appearing once. The material was PBMCs, obtained after 36 months of ibrutinib treatment. The receptor set was obtained from a human donor with chronic lymphocytic leukemia.

The chain's CDR3 is CASSLGVNYGYTF. The CDR3 DNA follows: TGTGCCAGCAGCTTAGGGGTTAACTATGGCTACACCTTC. The chain joins TRBV11-2 to TRBJ1-2, with unresolved D. In germline, CDR1 is SGHAT, CDR2 FQNNGV. V lost 1 base and J 1 base, leaving 4 bases between the germline ends. The CDR3 consists of 13 residues.

This clone was seen a handful of times. The V and J genes are TRBV5-6 and TRBJ1-2; perhaps TRBD1 as D (6 bases). The CDR3 spans 17 residues. CDR1 SGHDT and CDR2 YYEEEE come from the germline V gene. V lost 4 bases and J lost 0, with 19 bases in between. The CDR3 region is CASSVFRQQGTNYGYTF. CDR3 in DNA: TGTGCCAGCAGCGTATTTAGACAACAGGGAACTAACTATGGCTACACCTTC.

The rearrangement links TRBV4-2 to TRBJ2-1; 8 positions match TRBD1. V was clipped by 3 bases and J by 8 bases; unmatched bases: 3. The CDR3 sequence is 13 residues long. Per germline, CDR1 LGHNA and CDR2 YNFKEQ. Written as DNA, the CDR3 is TGTGCCAGCAGCCAGGGACAGGCCTATGAGCAGTTCTTC. Translation gives CASSQGQAYEQFF.

The chain uses TRBV4-3 and TRBJ2-4; D is possibly TRBD1 or TRBD2 (5 bases each). Trimming pared 1 base from V and 0 bases from J, leaving 13 bases between. The CDR3 is made up of 17 amino acids. Germline V gives CDR1 LGHNA, CDR2 YSLEER. The CDR3 loop reads CASSQVIFGGAKNIQYF. The DNA of the CDR3 is TGCGCCAGCAGCCAAGTAATTTTTGGGGGAGCCAAAAACATTCAGTACTTC.

V usage is TRBV5-1 and J usage is TRBJ2-7; D not resolved. The V end was cut by 0 bases, the J end by 7 bases, with 11 bases between. Germline values: CDR1 SGHRS, CDR2 YFSETQ. CDR3 size: 13 residues. DNA for the CDR3: TGCGCCAGCAGCTTGGACCCCAAGTGGGAGCAGTACTTC. Translation gives CASSLDPKWEQYF.

This rearrangement joins TRBV27 to TRBJ1-5, with 9 bases aligning to TRBD1. Germline CDR1 and CDR2: MNHEY and SMNVEV (reference sequence). The CDR3 sequence is 15 residues long. With 4 bases clipped from V and 6 bases from J, the junction kept 7 bases outside the gene matches. The CDR3 DNA reads TGTGCCAGCAGTTCAACAGGGGGCTTGGGTCAGCCCCAGCATTTT. This sequence encodes CASSSTGGLGQPQHF.

This sequence joins TRBV15 and TRBJ2-7; 8 nucleotides agree with TRBD1. CDR3 length: 19 amino acids. Germline values: CDR1 LNHNV, CDR2 YYDKDF (reference sequence). J was trimmed by 7 bases and V by 3 bases; bases with no gene match: 23. CDR3 in amino acids: CATSRGPGQETSTSREQYF. CDR3 nucleotide sequence: TGTGCCACCAGCAGGGGACCGGGACAGGAGACTTCTACGTCTCGGGAGCAGTACTTC.

The V call is TRBV28, the J call TRBJ2-7; D ambiguous. V dropped 6 bases and J dropped 3 bases, with 6 bases sitting between them. The CDR3 sequence is 11 residues long. Germline CDR1 MDHEN, CDR2 SYDVKM. The CDR3 loop reads CASSLFYEQYF. The CDR3 DNA reads TGTGCCAGCAGCCTCTTCTACGAGCAGTACTTC.

This clone was seen only a few times. The junction shows a germline mismatch at one end, possibly a read error. This chain joins TRBV29-1 and TRBJ1-2; 7 positions match TRBD1. The CDR3 length is 11 residues. CDR1 and CDR2 from the germline V gene are SQVTM and ANQGSEA. CDR3 bases: TGCAGCGTTGAAGCGGGACAGTTGAGGTACTTC. As protein: CSVEAGQLRYF.

J is TRBJ1-6 and V is TRBV19, with 7 nucleotides matching TRBD1. The J segment lost 8 bases and the V segment lost 4 bases, leaving 8 bases of the junction unmatched. Per germline, CDR1 LNHDA and CDR2 SQIVND (reference sequence). The CDR3 spans 15 residues. DNA of the CDR3: TGTGCCAGTAGTAGAACAGGGGTAGCCCATTCACCCCTCCACTTT. It codes for CASSRTGVAHSPLHF.

This clone was seen once. Here the CDR3 reads CASSPWAGEATDTQYF. The DNA for the CDR3 is TGTGCCAGCAGCCCCTGGGCAGGGGAAGCCACAGATACGCAGTATTTT. The V call is TRBV27, the J call TRBJ2-3; a weak D match, TRBD1 (6 bases). The CDR3 covers 16 residues. Germline-derived CDR1 and CDR2 are MNHEY and SMNVEV (reference sequence). Trimming took off 6 bases at V and 2 bases at J, with 18 bases between the two ends.

This clone was seen only a few times. The V call is TRBV5-6, the J call TRBJ2-7; TRBD1 aligns across 9 bases. Germline values: CDR1 SGHDT, CDR2 YYEEEE. CDR3 length: 14 amino acids. Trimming removed 3 bases from V and 3 bases from J; junction bases left unmatched: 4. The CDR3 region has the DNA TGTGCCAGCAGCTCCGGGACAGGGTTCTACGAGCAGTACTTC. Translating it yields CASSSGTGFYEQYF.

In regard to this clone: Within the sample, other DNA sequences also encode this same CDR3. The chain links TRBV29-1 to TRBJ2-7; 11 bases map to TRBD1. V shed 4 bases and J 2 bases; nucleotides not matched to a gene: 4. Germline V gene data show CDR1 as SQVTM and CDR2 as ANQGSEA. The CDR3 extends over 14 amino acids. CDR3 sequence reads: CSVAPGQGAYEQYF. Written as DNA, the CDR3 is TGCAGCGTTGCCCCGGGACAGGGGGCCTACGAGCAGTACTTC.

The chain links TRBV5-4 to TRBJ2-1; 8 bases match TRBD2. J gave up 8 bases and V 1 base, and 14 bases lay outside the gene matches. In germline, CDR1 is SGHNT, CDR2 YYREEE (reference sequence). This CDR3 comprises 17 residues. CDR3 amino acids: CASSLIYPGLVPYEQFF. In nucleotides, the CDR3 is TGTGCCAGCAGCTTGATCTATCCGGGACTAGTTCCTTATGAGCAGTTCTTC. Using reference TRBV5-4 and TRBJ2-1 for the parts outside the CDR3, the full variable domain is ETGVTQSPTHLIKTRGQQVTLRCSSQSGHNTVSWYQQALGQGPQFIFQYYREEENGRGNFPPRFSGLQFPNYSSELNVNALELDDSALYLCASSLIYPGLVPYEQFFGPGTRLTVL.

Remarks on this clone: The sample carries other DNA sequences with the same CDR3. CDR3 sequence (DNA): TGTGCCAGCAGTTACTCGAAACAGGGGGCTGGTGGCTACACCTTC. This codes for CASSYSKQGAGGYTF. This chain joins TRBV6-6 and TRBJ1-2; 9 bases align to TRBD1. The ends lost 0 bases at V and 7 bases at J; junction bases unmatched: 6. Germline loops: CDR1 MNHNY, CDR2 SVGAGI (reference sequence). The CDR3 contains 15 residues.

This sequence joins TRBV7-2 and TRBJ1-4; D uncertain. This CDR3 has 12 amino acids. CDR1 and CDR2 from the germline V gene are SGHTA and FQGNSA. The V and J ends lost 1 base and 10 bases respectively, with 7 bases between them. The CDR3 here is CASSLDRGKLFF. The CDR3, as DNA: TGTGCCAGCAGCTTAGACAGAGGAAAACTGTTTTTT. Full variable domain (outside the CDR3, taken from reference TRBV7-2 and TRBJ1-4): GAGVSQSPSNKVTEKGKDVELRCDPISGHTALYWYRQSLGQGLEFLIYFQGNSAPDKSGLPSDRFSAERTGGSVSTLTIQRTQQEDSAVYLCASSLDRGKLFFGSGTQLSVL.

This chain connects TRBV5-6 to TRBJ2-4; tentatively, D is TRBD2 (6 bases). The CDR3 contains 17 residues. Between the trimmed V and J ends, which lost 1 base and 0 bases, there was a span of 14 bases. Germline loops: CDR1 SGHDT, CDR2 YYEEEE. The CDR3 here is CASSLLAKSLAKNIQYF. CDR3 sequence (DNA): TGTGCCAGCAGCTTGCTAGCGAAGTCACTAGCCAAAAACATTCAGTACTTC.

The chain combines TRBV9 with TRBJ2-5; D possibly corresponds to TRBD2 (6 bases). Germline V gene lookup returns CDR1 SGDLS and CDR2 YYNGEE. V lost 0 bases to trimming and J lost 0 bases, with 9 bases between them. This CDR3 contains 15 residues. The CDR3: CASSVVGLDQETQYF. In nucleotides, the CDR3 is TGTGCCAGCAGCGTAGTGGGACTGGACCAAGAGACCCAGTACTTC.

The rearrangement joins TRBV27 to TRBJ2-3; either TRBD1 or TRBD2 may supply D (5 bases each). There are 15 residues in the CDR3. The V end lost 6 bases, the J end lost 1 base, and 14 bases lay between the germline ends. Germline CDR1 and CDR2: MNHEY and SMNVEV (reference sequence). CDR3 in amino acids: CASSGRARGTDTQYF. CDR3 bases: TGTGCCAGCAGCGGCAGGGCGAGGGGCACAGATACGCAGTATTTT.

The gene calls are TRBV29-1 and TRBJ1-2; 10 nucleotides match TRBD1. Germline lookup yields CDR1 SQVTM and CDR2 ANQGSEA. The CDR3 is made up of 13 amino acids. Unmatched junction bases numbered 12, after V lost 7 bases and J lost 10 bases. In nucleotides, the CDR3 is TGCAGCGCCCTCGACAGGGGGCAGGGGCACTACACCTTC. It is translated as CSALDRGQGHYTF.

The chain links TRBV11-1 to TRBJ2-6; D ambiguous. CDR1 is SGHAT and CDR2 is FQDESV in the germline V gene (reference sequence). The CDR3 extends over 15 amino acids. V was trimmed by 1 base and J by 0 bases, leaving 4 bases between them. CDR3 in DNA: TGTGCCAGCAGCTTAGGCAGCTCTGGGGCCAACGTCCTGACTTTC. This sequence encodes CASSLGSSGANVLTF.

This rearrangement joins TRBV5-8 to TRBJ2-2; D gene uncertain. V lost 1 base and J lost 9, with 13 bases in between. The CDR3 contains 14 residues. Germline assignment: CDR1 SGHTS and CDR2 YDEGEE. CDR3 DNA sequence: TGTGCCAGCAGCTTGTGGGTGGGCAGGCGGGAGCTGTTTTTT. It is translated as CASSLWVGRRELFF.

This clone was seen only a few times. The rearrangement links TRBV7-6 to TRBJ1-5; 9 bases align to TRBD1. V gave up 5 bases and J gave up 9 bases; unmatched junction bases: 5. This CDR3 comprises 13 residues. Per the germline V gene, CDR1 is SGHVS and CDR2 is FNYEAQ. The CDR3 is CASSQGQGTPQHF. The CDR3 DNA follows: TGTGCCAGCAGCCAGGGACAGGGCACGCCCCAGCATTTT.

The rearrangement joins TRBV5-1 to TRBJ1-5, with a tentative D call TRBD1 (6 bases). This CDR3 comprises 15 residues. Germline assignment: CDR1 SGHRS and CDR2 YFSETQ. V lost 0 bases, J lost 2 bases, and 9 bases lay in between. This CDR3 is CASSLEQGRNQPQHF. The CDR3 nucleotides are TGCGCCAGCAGCTTGGAACAGGGTCGCAATCAGCCCCAGCATTTT.